The T cell receptor beta chain under discussion was sequenced for a study of cytomegalovirus exposure and HLA in healthy donors. The study, taken as a whole, reports: Later work associated fewer than 20,000 TCR beta sequences with HLA alleles at 0.05 false discovery rate. Evidence from a later analysis indicated that most CMV-associated TCR beta chains looked HLA-restricted. In vitro data verified a few CMV-associated chains as specific for CMV antigens.

CDR1 is SGHTA, CDR2 FQGNSA, per germline. This CDR3 is 14 amino acids long. V lost 2 bases and J 4 bases, leaving 11 bases between the germline ends. A note on this clone: The antigen is unknown.

With 60 Vbeta and 13 Jbeta primers, the PCR was carried out. Clones were read by immunoSEQ multiplex PCR, and TCRdb kept only the in-frame ones, dropping some. The sample records over 95,000 clones, 70% to 85% being singletons. Sequenced: PBMCs. The sequence was obtained from a woman aged 18-29 years in good health and CMV-seronegative. The rearrangement joins TRBV7-2 to TRBJ1-1, with D possibly being TRBD1 (6 bases). The chain's CDR3 is CASSLTGRPTEAFF. CDR3 nucleotide sequence: TGTGCCAGCAGCTTAACAGGGCGCCCCACTGAAGCTTTCTTT.